Below, 20 T cell receptor beta chains from the same sample are listed, as sequenced in a study of beta chain features in type 1 diabetes. Sequenced material consisted of expressed TCRB transcripts (all of the isolated RNA was reverse transcribed). Sequencing was performed with immunoSEQ multiplex PCR; in TCRdb, only in-frame clones are kept and a portion is missing. This sample has 150,000 or so clones, with under 60% found just once. Input material: Tregs from blood. These receptors were taken from a man aged 18 to 29 in good health.

This clone was observed a handful of times. V is TRBV6-5 and J is TRBJ1-3; 10 positions match TRBD1. The CDR3 totals 16 residues. Trimming at V came to 0 bases and at J to 7 bases, leaving 6 bases not matched to a gene. Germline CDR1 reads MNHEY; CDR2 reads SVGAGI. Written as DNA, the CDR3 is TGTGCCAGCAGTTACTCAGGACAGGGGGTGAAGAACACCATATATTTT. Protein sequence: CASSYSGQGVKNTIYF.

This clone was observed once. The genes are TRBV10-3 and TRBJ2-6, with 11 nucleotides matching TRBD1. This CDR3 has 17 residues. V lost 5 bases to trimming and J lost 1 base; unmatched junction nucleotides: 4. Looked up from germline, CDR1 is ENHRY and CDR2 is SYGVKD. As DNA, the CDR3 is TGTGCCATCAGTCGGACAGGGGGCTCTTCTGGGGCCAACGTCCTGACTTTC. Translated, it gives CAISRTGGSSGANVLTF.

As concerns this clone: Other DNA sequences from this sample encode an identical CDR3 as well. The V gene is TRBV7-9, the J gene TRBJ2-7; D unclear. The CDR3 is made up of 11 amino acids. Between the trimmed V and J ends, which lost 5 bases and 4 bases, there was a span of 6 bases. CDR1 and CDR2 from the germline V gene are SEHNR and FQNEAQ (reference sequence). As DNA, the CDR3 is TGTGCCAGCAGCCTCCGTTACGAGCAGTACTTC. Its protein product is CASSLRYEQYF.

The V gene is TRBV5-1, the J gene TRBJ1-2; 7 bases fit TRBD1. There are 13 residues in the CDR3. Per the germline V gene, CDR1 is SGHRS and CDR2 is YFSETQ. V dropped 0 bases and J dropped 8; count of bases not matched to a gene: 4. This CDR3 is CASSLGQGWGYTF. CDR3 DNA sequence: TGCGCCAGCAGCTTGGGACAGGGTTGGGGCTACACCTTC. The full variable domain, completed using reference TRBV5-1 and TRBJ1-2, is KAGVTQTPRYLIKTRGQQVTLSCSPISGHRSVSWYQQTPGQGLQFLFEYFSETQRNKGNFPGRFSGRQFSNSRSEMNVSTLELGDSALYLCASSLGQGWGYTFGSGTRLTVV.

CDR3 sequence reads: CASRTGVADTQYF. Written as DNA, the CDR3 is TGTGCCAGCAGAACAGGGGTGGCAGATACGCAGTATTTT. J is TRBJ2-3 and V is TRBV6-1, with TRBD1 identical over 7 bases. The germline V gene has CDR1 MNHNS and CDR2 SASEGT. The length of the CDR3 is 13 residues. V shed 6 bases and J 4 bases; nucleotides not matched to a gene: 4.

This chain joins TRBV11-1 and TRBJ2-6; D not certain. Per the germline V gene, CDR1 is SGHAT and CDR2 is FQDESV (reference sequence). The CDR3 spans 17 residues. The germline V and J ends were trimmed by 5 bases and 0 bases, with 14 bases remaining between them. CDR3 coding DNA: TGTGCCAGCAGCCCACCCCAGTTTCTCTCTGGGGCCAACGTCCTGACTTTC. Translation gives CASSPPQFLSGANVLTF.

The genes are TRBV18 and TRBJ1-2, with 8 bases identical to TRBD1. The CDR3 is made up of 16 amino acids. CDR1 and CDR2 (germline): KGHSH, LQKENI. Trimming at V came to 6 bases and at J to 3 bases, leaving 12 bases not matched to a gene. CDR3 protein: CASSRDDRGQDYGYTF. DNA of the CDR3: TGTGCCAGCTCGCGAGACGACAGGGGCCAGGACTATGGCTACACCTTC.

The V gene is TRBV10-3, the J gene TRBJ2-1; 13 bases line up with TRBD2. The CDR3 runs to 18 residues. Germline CDR1 and CDR2: ENHRY and SYGVKD. The junction had 8 bases not matched to a gene; V was cut back by 6 bases and J by 0 bases. The CDR3 here is CAIRSTSGGSSSYNEQFF. The CDR3 region has the DNA TGTGCCATCAGGTCGACTAGCGGGGGGTCTAGCTCCTACAATGAGCAGTTCTTC.

This clone turned up a few times. The genes are TRBV4-2 and TRBJ1-2; D might be TRBD1 (6 bases). The CDR3 covers 13 residues. V dropped 2 bases and J dropped 5 bases, with 9 bases sitting between them. Germline CDR1 and CDR2: LGHNA and YNFKEQ. CDR3 residues: CASSQTGQYGYTF. The CDR3, as DNA: TGTGCCAGCAGCCAAACCGGACAGTATGGCTACACCTTC.

This clone was detected only a few times. The chain carries TRBV11-2 and TRBJ2-1; 11 bases are a match to TRBD2. V shed 7 bases, J shed 5 bases, and the junction held 10 bases outside the gene matches. The CDR3 consists of 16 residues. Germline assignment: CDR1 SGHAT and CDR2 FQNNGV. CDR3 in amino acids: CASIVAGGHRNNEQFF. CDR3 nucleotides: TGTGCCAGCATCGTAGCGGGAGGGCACCGTAACAATGAGCAGTTCTTC.

The V and J genes are TRBV5-4 and TRBJ1-1, with D hard to call. V lost 4 bases and J 6 bases, leaving 13 bases between the germline ends. The CDR3 has 13 residues. Germline V gene lookup returns CDR1 SGHNT and CDR2 YYREEE (reference sequence). The CDR3 is CASSQDSYAEAFF. In DNA form, the CDR3 reads TGTGCCAGCAGCCAGGACTCCTACGCTGAAGCTTTCTTT.

The rearrangement uses TRBV14 and TRBJ2-6; a weak D match, TRBD1 (5 bases). Germline CDR1 reads SGHDN; CDR2 reads FVKESK. The CDR3 is made up of 16 amino acids. Trimming took 1 base from V and 0 from J, leaving 7 bases between them. CDR3 sequence reads: CASSQARASGANVLTF. The CDR3, as DNA: TGTGCCAGCAGCCAAGCCAGGGCCTCTGGGGCCAACGTCCTGACTTTC.

In nucleotides, the CDR3 is TGTGCCTGGAGTAGGAAGACAGGGGGTTTTCAGCCCCAGCATTTT. It encodes CAWSRKTGGFQPQHF. The chain employs TRBV30 and TRBJ1-5; 9 nucleotides line up with TRBD1. Germline V gene data show CDR1 as GTSNPN and CDR2 as SVGIG (reference sequence). The V segment lost 2 bases and the J segment 6 bases; nucleotides outside the gene matches: 8. The CDR3 consists of 15 residues.

This chain joins TRBV18 and TRBJ2-1; D remains ambiguous. The V gene lost 3 bases and the J gene lost 3 bases, with 6 bases spanning the gap. Looked up from germline, CDR1 is KGHSH and CDR2 is LQKENI. CDR3 length: 13 amino acids. CDR3 in amino acids: CASSPVFYNEQFF. CDR3 bases: TGTGCCAGCTCACCCGTATTCTACAATGAGCAGTTCTTC.

The chain joins TRBV15 to TRBJ2-1; maybe TRBD2 (7 bases). The CDR3 spans 14 residues. V gave up 4 bases and J gave up 6 bases, with 13 bases separating them. Germline V gene lookup returns CDR1 LNHNV and CDR2 YYDKDF (reference sequence). CDR3 in DNA: TGTGCCACCAGCACAGGAGGGGGGGGCAATGAGCAGTTCTTC. Protein product: CATSTGGGGNEQFF.

The chain has TRBV18 and TRBJ2-5; 13 nucleotides line up with TRBD2. The CDR3 covers 16 residues. J was trimmed by 4 bases and V by 3 bases; bases with no gene match: 5. The germline CDR1 and CDR2 sequences are KGHSH and LQKENI. The CDR3 loop is CASSPWGLAGRETQYF. The CDR3 DNA is TGTGCCAGCTCACCCTGGGGACTAGCGGGAAGAGAGACCCAGTACTTC.

This clone occurred a few times. The chain employs TRBV5-1 and TRBJ2-4; unclear D gene. Per the germline V gene, CDR1 is SGHRS and CDR2 is YFSETQ. The CDR3 sequence is 16 residues long. V was pared by 2 bases and J by 4 bases, with 16 bases between. The CDR3 reads CASSFSSESAKNIQYF. Here the CDR3 DNA reads TGCGCCAGCAGCTTTTCGTCGGAGAGCGCGAAAAACATTCAGTACTTC.

This clone came up a few times. V gene TRBV5-1 combines with J gene TRBJ2-3; TRBD1 matches 9 bases. J lost 1 base, V lost 0 bases, and 6 bases had no gene match. Germline CDR1 and CDR2: SGHRS and YFSETQ. The CDR3 covers 17 residues. The DNA for the CDR3 is TGCGCCAGCAGCTTGGGAGCCCGGACAGGGGGCACAGATACGCAGTATTTT. This translates into CASSLGARTGGTDTQYF. Based on the CDR3 plus reference TRBV5-1 and TRBJ2-3, the full variable domain is KAGVTQTPRYLIKTRGQQVTLSCSPISGHRSVSWYQQTPGQGLQFLFEYFSETQRNKGNFPGRFSGRQFSNSRSEMNVSTLELGDSALYLCASSLGARTGGTDTQYFGPGTRLTVL.

V gene TRBV30 combines with J gene TRBJ2-2; maybe TRBD1 (6 bases). From germline, CDR1 is GTSNPN and CDR2 SVGIG (reference sequence). The CDR3 consists of 15 residues. The germline V and J ends were trimmed by 0 bases and 7 bases, with 15 bases remaining between them. The CDR3 DNA sequence: TGTGCCTGGAGTGTGAGGGGGTGGTCGGGCGGGGAGCTGTTTTTT. This encodes CAWSVRGWSGGELFF.

V and J are TRBV19 and TRBJ1-2; TRBD1 aligns across 8 bases. The J segment lost 4 bases and the V segment lost 8 bases, leaving 9 bases of the junction unmatched. There are 14 residues in the CDR3. The V gene's germline CDR1 is LNHDA and CDR2 SQIVND (reference sequence). CDR3 nucleotide sequence: TGTGCCAGTTGGAGGACAGGGTCTCCCTATGGCTACACCTTC. Protein sequence: CASWRTGSPYGYTF.